Following are 19 T cell receptor beta chains from one sample sequenced in a study of blood T cell repertoires in COVID-19. Measured with immunoSEQ multiplex PCR; TCRdb has only the in-frame clones, and not every one. The table includes tens of thousands of clones, more than 90% detected once. Input material: peripheral blood. The source is a man aged 45 to 65 with acute or convalescent COVID-19.

This chain joins TRBV6-2 or TRBV6-3 and TRBJ2-3; the D is unclear. Germline V gives CDR1 MNHEY, CDR2 SVGEGT. V was shortened by 6 bases and J by 4 bases, with 14 bases between the two germline ends. The CDR3 covers 14 residues. The CDR3 sequence: CASSPGHWPDTQYF. In DNA form, the CDR3 reads TGTGCCAGCAGCCCGGGCCATTGGCCAGATACGCAGTATTTT.

The chain joins TRBV19 to TRBJ2-6; D uncertain. The CDR3 has 15 amino acids. Germline CDR1 is LNHDA and CDR2 is SQIVND (reference sequence). V was trimmed by 8 bases and J by 1 base, leaving 12 bases between them. CDR3 DNA: TGTGCCAGTTCAGACTCGAAATCTGGGGCCAACGTCCTGACTTTC. This sequence encodes CASSDSKSGANVLTF.

This sequence joins TRBV6-6 and TRBJ1-2, with D tentatively TRBD1 (6 bases). CDR1 is MNHNY, CDR2 SVGAGI, per germline (reference sequence). CDR3 size: 15 residues. The V end lost 2 bases, the J end lost 4 bases, and 14 bases lay between the germline ends. For the CDR3, the DNA is TGTGCCAGCAGTTACCCAATGGACAGAAGCTATGGCTACACCTTC. It encodes CASSYPMDRSYGYTF.

The chain combines TRBV3-1 (or the pseudogene TRBV3-2) with TRBJ2-7; D remains unclear. CDR1 is LGHDT, CDR2 YNNKEL, per germline (reference sequence). The CDR3 consists of 12 residues. The V end was cut by 0 bases, the J end by 7 bases, with 7 bases between. CDR3 bases: TGTGCCAGCAGCCAAGATATCAGGGAGCAGTACTTC. It yields the protein CASSQDIREQYF.

The chain couples TRBV6-5 to TRBJ1-2; D call uncertain. V lost 7 bases and J lost 0, with 6 bases in between. Per the germline V gene, CDR1 is MNHEY and CDR2 is SVGAGI. The CDR3 totals 12 residues. The CDR3 protein is CASIRANYGYTF. The CDR3 DNA reads as TGTGCCAGCATCCGAGCTAACTATGGCTACACCTTC.

J is TRBJ2-2 and V is TRBV6-5; 9 nucleotides match TRBD1. The germline gives CDR1 MNHEY, CDR2 SVGAGI. The CDR3 length is 14 residues. J lost 4 bases, V lost 10 bases, and 7 bases had no gene match. DNA of the CDR3: TGTGCCATTCCGGGACAGGGTTTCACCGGGGAGCTGTTTTTT. Its translation: CAIPGQGFTGELFF.

The rearrangement uses TRBV24-1 and TRBJ2-5; the D gene is possibly TRBD1 (6 bases). The CDR3 runs to 14 residues. V was clipped by 4 bases and J by 5 bases, with 13 bases between them. Germline V gene lookup returns CDR1 KGHDR and CDR2 SFDVKD. Here the CDR3 reads CATSDSIRGETQYF. CDR3 nucleotides: TGTGCCACCAGTGACTCGATCAGGGGCGAGACCCAGTACTTC.

This chain connects TRBV6-4 to TRBJ2-3; D is possibly TRBD2 (5 bases). V was trimmed by 8 bases and J by 0 bases, leaving 15 bases between them. The length of the CDR3 is 15 residues. CDR1 is MRHNA and CDR2 is SNTAGT in the germline V gene. CDR3: CASGTAGGSTDTQYF. CDR3 nucleotides: TGTGCCAGCGGTACCGCTGGCGGGAGCACAGATACGCAGTATTTT.

The J gene is TRBJ2-1, the V gene TRBV6-6; D may be TRBD2 (5 bases). This CDR3 contains 15 residues. V lost 2 bases and J 1 base, leaving 9 bases between the germline ends. The V gene's germline CDR1 is MNHNY and CDR2 SVGAGI (reference sequence). The CDR3 bases are TGTGCCAGCAGTTACCGCGGGCCGTCCTACAATGAGCAGTTCTTC. Protein: CASSYRGPSYNEQFF.

J is TRBJ2-1 and V is TRBV5-1, with 15 nucleotides matching TRBD2. Germline values: CDR1 SGHRS, CDR2 YFSETQ. The CDR3 contains 14 residues. Unmatched junction bases numbered 2, after V lost 4 bases and J lost 9 bases. The CDR3 bases are TGCGCCAGCAGCACGGGACTAGCGGGAGGTGAGCAGTTCTTC. Its protein product is CASSTGLAGGEQFF.

This chain links TRBV19 with TRBJ1-1, with D unclear. V lost 5 bases to trimming and J lost 0 bases, with 13 bases between them. CDR1 LNHDA and CDR2 SQIVND come from the germline V gene (reference sequence). This CDR3 is 15 amino acids long. The CDR3, as DNA: TGTGCCAGTAGTGTTTCCGGGGTCATGAACACTGAAGCTTTCTTT. Protein: CASSVSGVMNTEAFF. Using reference TRBV19 and TRBJ1-1 for the parts outside the CDR3, the full variable domain is DGGITQSPKYLFRKEGQNVTLSCEQNLNHDAMYWYRQDPGQGLRLIYYSQIVNDFQKGDIAEGYSVSREKKESFPLTVTSAQKNPTAFYLCASSVSGVMNTEAFFGQGTRLTVV.

This sequence joins TRBV18 and TRBJ1-1, with 7 bases matching TRBD1. With 3 bases clipped from V and 8 bases from J, the junction kept 9 bases outside the gene matches. Germline V CDR1 and CDR2: KGHSH, LQKENI. The CDR3 covers 14 residues. The CDR3 here is CASSPLEGAVEAFF. CDR3 DNA: TGTGCCAGCTCACCGTTGGAGGGGGCGGTGGAAGCTTTCTTT.

DNA of the CDR3: TGTGCCAGCAGAGGACGGGACAGGGTAACCGGGGAGCTGTTTTTT. Protein: CASRGRDRVTGELFF. This chain uses TRBV7-2 with TRBJ2-2; TRBD1 agrees at 9 bases. The CDR3 runs to 15 residues. Germline loops: CDR1 SGHTA, CDR2 FQGNSA. The ends lost 6 bases at V and 5 bases at J; junction bases unmatched: 7.

V gene TRBV6-2 or TRBV6-3 combines with J gene TRBJ1-5, with D possibly being TRBD1 (5 bases). Trimming stripped 5 bases from V and 6 bases from J, with 14 bases between. CDR3 length: 14 residues. CDR1 is MNHEY and CDR2 is SVGEGT in the germline V gene. The CDR3 here is CASSVEGLVQPQHF. CDR3 nucleotide sequence: TGTGCCAGCAGTGTCGAGGGACTGGTTCAGCCCCAGCATTTT.

The CDR3 bases are TGTGCCTGGAGTGCCGACACCGCGGGACTAGCCGCTCGGAAGCAGTTCTTC. This sequence encodes CAWSADTAGLAARKQFF. The chain joins TRBV30 to TRBJ2-1; 9 nucleotides align to TRBD2. The CDR3 is 17 amino acids. Germline CDR1 GTSNPN, CDR2 SVGIG (reference sequence). Trimming at V came to 1 base and at J to 11 bases, leaving 18 bases not matched to a gene.

The chain has TRBV3-1 (or the pseudogene TRBV3-2) and TRBJ2-2, with 7 bases aligning to TRBD1. Germline CDR1 reads LGHDT; CDR2 reads YNNKEL (reference sequence). Trimming at V came to 6 bases and at J to 5 bases, leaving 9 bases not matched to a gene. This CDR3 has 15 amino acids. CDR3 sequence: CASRTGYWETGELFF. For the CDR3, the DNA is TGTGCCAGCAGGACAGGGTATTGGGAAACCGGGGAGCTGTTTTTT.

V usage is TRBV5-1 and J usage is TRBJ1-1, with 7 nucleotides matching TRBD1. This CDR3 is built from 15 residues. J gave up 0 bases and V 5 bases, and 7 bases lay outside the gene matches. Germline lookup yields CDR1 SGHRS and CDR2 YFSETQ. CDR3 DNA: TGCGCCAGCAGGGAACCGGGACAGATGAACACTGAAGCTTTCTTT. Encoded protein: CASREPGQMNTEAFF. Full variable domain (missing parts from reference TRBV5-1 and TRBJ1-1): KAGVTQTPRYLIKTRGQQVTLSCSPISGHRSVSWYQQTPGQGLQFLFEYFSETQRNKGNFPGRFSGRQFSNSRSEMNVSTLELGDSALYLCASREPGQMNTEAFFGQGTRLTVV.

The chain has TRBV12-5 and TRBJ2-2, with D possibly being TRBD2 (6 bases). The ends were cut back, 3 bases at V and 5 bases at J, with 16 bases in the middle. CDR1 is LGHNT, CDR2 FRNRAP, per germline. The CDR3 is 16 amino acids. CDR3 in amino acids: CASGFRLALRTGELFF. CDR3 nucleotides: TGTGCTAGTGGTTTTCGTCTAGCGCTCCGAACCGGGGAGCTGTTTTTT.

The chain carries TRBV5-8 and TRBJ1-5, with no clear D. V was pared by 4 bases and J by 6 bases, with 17 bases between. The germline CDR1 and CDR2 sequences are SGHTS and YDEGEE. This CDR3 is 15 amino acids long. CDR3 sequence reads: CASSRLSGVGQPQHF. The DNA of the CDR3 is TGTGCCAGCAGCCGACTATCCGGGGTTGGTCAGCCCCAGCATTTT.